Below, one T cell receptor beta chain is given with its context. Its cognate antigen is unknown. Treatment in this sample: treatment-naive control, cytoreductive nephrectomy. Controls were unirradiated tumors from treatment-naive cytoreductive nephrectomy patients. Clear cell pathology was present in this patient's renal cell carcinoma. The source of the sample is a study of radiation and T cells in renal cell carcinoma. The study, taken as a whole, reports: In nephrectomy-only tumors, top 100 clonotypes averaged approximately 40%, versus 54% irradiated. Dominant CDR3 motifs were more common in irradiated tumors than controls.

The data were produced by immunoSEQ multiplex PCR, yet TCRdb's version contains in-frame clones alone and is incomplete. The repertoire has some 25,000 clones, roughly 60% of them found once; the top ten carry approximately 23%. The V gene's germline CDR1 is SGHDT and CDR2 YYEEEE. The CDR3 length is 14 residues. V was trimmed by 0 bases and J by 5 bases, leaving 12 bases between them. The chain carries TRBV5-6 and TRBJ2-7, with D possibly TRBD1 on 5 matching bases. This sequence originates from a man aged 35 to 55 with renal cell carcinoma. Sample: tumor tissue, taken from a patient whose treatment was nephrectomy without radiotherapy. CDR3 in amino acids: CASSLAGIQNEQYF. CDR3 DNA sequence: TGTGCCAGCAGCTTGGCAGGGATACAAAACGAGCAGTACTTC. The entire variable domain, with the rest obtained from reference TRBV5-6 and TRBJ2-7, is as follows: DAGVTQSPTHLIKTRGQQVTLRCSPKSGHDTVSWYQQALGQGPQFIFQYYEEEERQRGNFPDRFSGHQFPNYSSELNVNALLLGDSALYLCASSLAGIQNEQYFGPGTRLTVT.